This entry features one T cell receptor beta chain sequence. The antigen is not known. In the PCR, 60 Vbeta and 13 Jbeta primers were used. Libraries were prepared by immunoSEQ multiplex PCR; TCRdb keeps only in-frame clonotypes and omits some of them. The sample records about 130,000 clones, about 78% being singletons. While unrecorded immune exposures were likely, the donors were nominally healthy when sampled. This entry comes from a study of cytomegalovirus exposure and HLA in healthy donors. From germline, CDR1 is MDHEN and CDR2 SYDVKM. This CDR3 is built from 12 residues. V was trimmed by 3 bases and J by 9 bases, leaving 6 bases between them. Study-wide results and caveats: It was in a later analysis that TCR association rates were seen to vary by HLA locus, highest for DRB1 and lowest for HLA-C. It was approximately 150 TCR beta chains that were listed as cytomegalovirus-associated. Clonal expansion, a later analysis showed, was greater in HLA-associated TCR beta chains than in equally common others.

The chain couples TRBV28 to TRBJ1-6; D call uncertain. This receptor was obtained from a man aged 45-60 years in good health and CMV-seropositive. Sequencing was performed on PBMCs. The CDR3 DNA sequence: TGTGCCAGCAGTTTGGCGGGTTCACCCCTCCACTTT. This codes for CASSLAGSPLHF.